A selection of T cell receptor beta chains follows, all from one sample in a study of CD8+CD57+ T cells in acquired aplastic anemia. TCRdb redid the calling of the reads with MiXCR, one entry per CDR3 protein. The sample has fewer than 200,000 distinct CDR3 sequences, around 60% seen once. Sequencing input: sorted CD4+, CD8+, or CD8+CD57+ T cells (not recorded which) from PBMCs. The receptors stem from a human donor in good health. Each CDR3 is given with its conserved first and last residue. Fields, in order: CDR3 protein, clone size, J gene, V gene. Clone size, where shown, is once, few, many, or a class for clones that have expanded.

cdr3_aa: CASSVLFHEQYF
clone_size: many
j_call: TRBJ2-7
v_call: TRBV2

cdr3_aa: CSARERGLAGVCEQYF
clone_size: .
j_call: TRBJ2-7
v_call: TRBV20-1

cdr3_aa: CASSLRRESYEQYF
clone_size: .
j_call: TRBJ2-7
v_call: TRBV6-5

cdr3_aa: CASRNSGIDTGELFF
clone_size: .
j_call: TRBJ2-2
v_call: TRBV19

cdr3_aa: CSASTGSADTQYF
clone_size: .
j_call: TRBJ2-3
v_call: TRBV29-1

cdr3_aa: CATSRDVGAYEQYF
clone_size: .
j_call: TRBJ2-7
v_call: TRBV15

cdr3_aa: CASSLGTGGGHQPQHF
clone_size: .
j_call: TRBJ1-5
v_call: TRBV7-2

cdr3_aa: CASTPGFNSPLHF
clone_size: .
j_call: TRBJ1-6
v_call: TRBV19

cdr3_aa: CASSLGGQGSNSPLHF
clone_size: .
j_call: TRBJ1-6
v_call: TRBV11-3

cdr3_aa: CSARVAGGSTDTQYF
clone_size: .
j_call: TRBJ2-3
v_call: TRBV20-1

cdr3_aa: CATSDSDNYEQYF
clone_size: many
j_call: TRBJ2-7
v_call: TRBV24-1

cdr3_aa: CAGSSPSPLHF
clone_size: .
j_call: TRBJ1-6
v_call: TRBV9

cdr3_aa: CSAKGQGNSPLHF
clone_size: few
j_call: TRBJ1-6
v_call: TRBV20-1

cdr3_aa: CATRDRNYGYTF
clone_size: once
j_call: TRBJ1-2
v_call: TRBV19

cdr3_aa: CASSLGAKGEQYF
clone_size: .
j_call: TRBJ2-7
v_call: TRBV7-3

cdr3_aa: CATSSARDSEYNEQFF
clone_size: .
j_call: TRBJ2-1
v_call: TRBV15

cdr3_aa: CSVVLGQGGANVLTF
clone_size: .
j_call: TRBJ2-6
v_call: TRBV29-1

cdr3_aa: CASSSTAGSSYNEQFF
clone_size: .
j_call: TRBJ2-1
v_call: TRBV2

cdr3_aa: CASSRDREETQYF
clone_size: few
j_call: TRBJ2-5
v_call: TRBV14

cdr3_aa: CASSSGGTGWYEQYF
clone_size: .
j_call: TRBJ2-7
v_call: TRBV10-3

cdr3_aa: CASSQERGRAYEQYF
clone_size: .
j_call: TRBJ2-7
v_call: TRBV4-1

cdr3_aa: CASSRGTEQYF
clone_size: .
j_call: TRBJ2-7
v_call: TRBV7-9

cdr3_aa: CASSQKPDEQFF
clone_size: many
j_call: TRBJ2-1
v_call: TRBV10-1

cdr3_aa: CASSLLQGNQPQHF
clone_size: .
j_call: TRBJ1-5
v_call: TRBV7-8

cdr3_aa: CASSSSAETQYF
clone_size: .
j_call: TRBJ2-5
v_call: TRBV7-7

cdr3_aa: CASSEHLTSAYEQYF
clone_size: .
j_call: TRBJ2-7
v_call: TRBV10-1